The entry below describes one T cell receptor (beta chain). The antigen is not known. This specimen comes from a study of radiotherapy plus CTLA-4 blockade in lung cancer. Points from the study as a whole: Strongest reported response predictors: early blood clone changes and post-radiation interferon-beta. In blood, tumor-derived TCR clones expanded after radiotherapy plus ipilimumab.

The CDR3 extends over 13 amino acids. The V gene's germline CDR1 is SGHRS and CDR2 YFSETQ. Trimming removed 2 bases from V and 5 bases from J; junction bases left unmatched: 3. Sequenced by immunoSEQ multiplex PCR; TCRdb stores in-frame clones only, minus some. The sample holds 95,000 to 150,000 clones, around 89% seen once. Sequenced material: peripheral blood, taken from a patient treated with radiotherapy plus ipilimumab. The chain is built from TRBV5-1 and TRBJ2-7, with 8 bases identical to TRBD2. The receptor's source is a human donor with non-small cell lung cancer that progressed on radiotherapy plus ipilimumab. CDR3 DNA: TGCGCCAGCAGCTTCGGACTAGCTAACGAGCAGTACTTC. It specifies CASSFGLANEQYF.